This T cell receptor beta chain emerged from a study of cytomegalovirus exposure and HLA in healthy donors. On this clone itself: Antigen unknown.

PCR used 60 Vbeta primers and 13 Jbeta primers. This table comes from immunoSEQ multiplex PCR, and its TCRdb copy is limited to in-frame clones, with some not included. The table records 120,000 to 150,000 clones, approximately 80% of them present only once. Germline assignment: CDR1 KGHSH and CDR2 LQKENI. This CDR3 spans 13 amino acids. Trimming pared 6 bases from V and 6 bases from J, leaving 11 bases between. Study-level findings and limits: TCR beta chains numbering some 160 were designated cytomegalovirus-associated. Most of the TCR beta V segments (in an earlier analysis) were productive either about 87% or about 30% of the time. Roughly even sequencing depth across donors was the assumption behind the presence/absence analyses.

The chain combines TRBV18 with TRBJ2-2, with D possibly being TRBD2 (5 bases). Material: PBMCs. The sequence came from a woman aged 40 to 50 in good health and CMV-seropositive. The CDR3 nucleotides are TGTGCCAGCTCGGTGGGGAGTTCCGGGGAGCTGTTTTTT. This sequence encodes CASSVGSSGELFF.